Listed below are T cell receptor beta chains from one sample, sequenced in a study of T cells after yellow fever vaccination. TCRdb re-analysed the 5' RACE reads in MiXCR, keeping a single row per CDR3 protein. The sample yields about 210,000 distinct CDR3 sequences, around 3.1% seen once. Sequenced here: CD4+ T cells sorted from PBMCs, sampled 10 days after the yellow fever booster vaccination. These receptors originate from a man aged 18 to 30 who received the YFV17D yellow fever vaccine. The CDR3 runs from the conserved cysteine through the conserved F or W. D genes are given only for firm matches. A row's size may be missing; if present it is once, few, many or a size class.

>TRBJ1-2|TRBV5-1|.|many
TGCGCCAGCAGCTTGGACACGCTTAACTATGGCTACACCTTC
CASSLDTLNYGYTF
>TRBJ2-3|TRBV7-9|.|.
TGTGCCAGCAGCCCTCTTTCGGACATCCTATTTCTCGGTACGCAGTATTTT
CASSPLSDILFLGTQYF
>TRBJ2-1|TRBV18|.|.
TGTGCCAGCTCACCACTTGCGGTCAATGAGCAGTTCTTC
CASSPLAVNEQFF
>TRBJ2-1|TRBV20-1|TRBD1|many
TGCAGCTTCATGGGTCTGGACAGGGAGTACAATGAGCAGTTCTTC
CSFMGLDREYNEQFF
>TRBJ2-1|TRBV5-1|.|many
TGCGCCAGCAGCTACTTCAGGGGGGGCTACGATGAGCAGTTCTTC
CASSYFRGGYDEQFF
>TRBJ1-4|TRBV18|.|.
TGTGCCAGCTCACCACGGGTTGGAACTAATGAAAAACTGTTTTTT
CASSPRVGTNEKLFF
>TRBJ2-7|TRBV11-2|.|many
TGTGCCAGCAGCACGGGACTTCGGGTCGAGCAGTACTTC
CASSTGLRVEQYF
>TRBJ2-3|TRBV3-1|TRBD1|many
TGTGCCAGCAAAACAGGGGAGAGCACAGATACGCAGTATTTT
CASKTGESTDTQYF
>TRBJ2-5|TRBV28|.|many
TGTGCCAGCAGTTTAGGCTACCGGGAGACCCAGTACTTC
CASSLGYRETQYF
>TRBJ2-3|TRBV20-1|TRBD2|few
TGCAGTGCTATCGGGGGGGCCGCTAGCACAGATACGCAGTATTTT
CSAIGGAASTDTQYF
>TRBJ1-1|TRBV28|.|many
TGTGCCAGCAGTTTTCCGGGACAGAACACTGAAGCTTTCTTT
CASSFPGQNTEAFF
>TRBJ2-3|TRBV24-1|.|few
TGTGCCACCAGTGATGCACGGCGGGGGCTCACAGATACGCAGTATTTT
CATSDARRGLTDTQYF
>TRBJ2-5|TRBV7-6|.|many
TGTGCCAGCTCCAAGAACCCATCGCCGGGGCAAGAGACCCAGTACTTC
CASSKNPSPGQETQYF
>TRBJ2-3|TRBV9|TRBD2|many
TGTGCCAGCAACCCTAGCGGGGGGCCTAGCACAGATACGCAGTATTTT
CASNPSGGPSTDTQYF
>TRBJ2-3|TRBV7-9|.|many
TGTGCCAGCAGCTTAGGGGGGGCAGATACGCAGTATTTT
CASSLGGADTQYF
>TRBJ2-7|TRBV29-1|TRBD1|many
TGCAGCGTTGGGCAGGGGGCGCGCGAGCAGTACTTC
CSVGQGAREQYF
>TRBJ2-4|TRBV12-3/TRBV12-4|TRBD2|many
TGTGCCAGTCTCGGGGGGGGTATCAAAAACATTCAGTACTTC
CASLGGGIKNIQYF
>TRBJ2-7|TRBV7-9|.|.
TGTGCCAGCAGCCCGACAGGATACGAGCAGTACTTC
CASSPTGYEQYF
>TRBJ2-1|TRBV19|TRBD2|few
TGTGCCAGTTGCCTAGCGGGGAGATACAATGAGCAGTTCTTC
CASCLAGRYNEQFF
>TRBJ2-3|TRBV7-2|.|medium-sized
TGTGCCAGCAGCTCGACCAGGGTCGGAGATACGCAGTATTTT
CASSSTRVGDTQYF
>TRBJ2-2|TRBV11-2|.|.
TGTGCCAGCAGCCTGAGAGGGGTCAACACCGGGGAGCTGTTTTTT
CASSLRGVNTGELFF
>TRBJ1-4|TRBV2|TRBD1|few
TGTGCCAGCAGTGAAGCAGGAGGGGGCTATGAAAAACTGTTTTTT
CASSEAGGGYEKLFF
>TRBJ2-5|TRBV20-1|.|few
TGCAGTGCTCATGGTCGCCTCCTTGGGGCCCAGTACTTC
CSAHGRLLGAQYF
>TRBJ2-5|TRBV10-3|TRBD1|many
TGTGCCATCAGTGACGACAGGGGAGTAGAGACCCAGTACTTC
CAISDDRGVETQYF
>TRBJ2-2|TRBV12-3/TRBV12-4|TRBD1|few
TGTGCCAGCAGGGGAAGGGGACAGCGATCGGCCGGGGAGCTGTTTTTT
CASRGRGQRSAGELFF
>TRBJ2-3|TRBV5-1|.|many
TGCGCCAGCAGCATCTCACCGGGGGCCAAGGTTGATACGCAGTATTTT
CASSISPGAKVDTQYF
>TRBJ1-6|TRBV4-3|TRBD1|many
TGCGCCAGCAGCCAAGCCCTGATGGGACAGTTTCCTAATTCACCCCTCCACTTT
CASSQALMGQFPNSPLHF
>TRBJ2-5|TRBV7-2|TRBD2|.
TGTGCCAGCAGGTGGGGGGGTTCCCAAGAGACCCAGTACTTC
CASRWGGSQETQYF
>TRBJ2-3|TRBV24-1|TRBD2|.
TGTGCCACCAGTGATTCCCGACTAGCGGGGCCTCCCGCAGATACGCAGTATTTT
CATSDSRLAGPPADTQYF